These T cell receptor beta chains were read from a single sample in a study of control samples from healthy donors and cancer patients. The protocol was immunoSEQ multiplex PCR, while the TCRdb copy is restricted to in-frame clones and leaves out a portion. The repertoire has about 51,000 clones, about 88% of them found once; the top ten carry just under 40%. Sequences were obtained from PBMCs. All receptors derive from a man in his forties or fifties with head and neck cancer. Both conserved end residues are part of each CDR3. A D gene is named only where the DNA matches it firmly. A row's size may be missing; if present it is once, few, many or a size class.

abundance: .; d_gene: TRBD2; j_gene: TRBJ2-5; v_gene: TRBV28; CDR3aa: CASSPGGGLQETQYF; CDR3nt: TGTGCCAGCAGTCCGGGCGGGGGGCTCCAAGAGACCCAGTACTTC
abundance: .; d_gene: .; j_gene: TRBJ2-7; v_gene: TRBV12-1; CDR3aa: CASSLEGGQYF; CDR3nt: TGTGCCAGCAGCTTGGAGGGAGGGCAGTACTTC
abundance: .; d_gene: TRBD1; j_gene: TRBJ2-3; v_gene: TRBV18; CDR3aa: CASSPGTGGSTDTQYF; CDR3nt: TGTGCCAGCTCACCAGGGACAGGGGGTTCCACAGATACGCAGTATTTT
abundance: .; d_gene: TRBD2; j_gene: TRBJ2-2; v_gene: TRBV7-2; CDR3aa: CASSSPTSGNTGELFF; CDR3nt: TGTGCCAGCAGCTCCCCGACTAGCGGAAACACCGGGGAGCTGTTTTTT
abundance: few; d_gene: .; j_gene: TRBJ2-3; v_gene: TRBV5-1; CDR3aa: CASSGGALTSTDTQYF; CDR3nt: TGCGCCAGCAGCGGGGGGGCGCTTACTAGCACAGATACGCAGTATTTT
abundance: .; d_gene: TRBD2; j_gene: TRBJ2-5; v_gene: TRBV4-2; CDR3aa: CASRGSRGDKETQYF; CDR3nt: TGTGCCAGCCGCGGATCTCGGGGGGATAAGGAGACCCAGTACTTC
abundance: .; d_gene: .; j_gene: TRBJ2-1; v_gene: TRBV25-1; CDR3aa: CASRPKQRDEQFF; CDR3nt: TGTGCCAGCCGACCCAAGCAACGCGATGAGCAGTTCTTC
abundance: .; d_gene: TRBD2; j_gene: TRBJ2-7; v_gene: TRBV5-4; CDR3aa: CASSRQRDNQYEQYF; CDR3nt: TGTGCCAGCAGCCGACAGCGGGATAACCAATACGAGCAGTACTTC
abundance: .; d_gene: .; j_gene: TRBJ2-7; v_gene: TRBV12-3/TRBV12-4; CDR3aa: CASSSGAYEQYF; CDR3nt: TGTGCCAGCAGCTCGGGAGCCTACGAGCAGTACTTC
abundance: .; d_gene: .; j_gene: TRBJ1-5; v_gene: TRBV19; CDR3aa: CASSSQGFVYQPQHF; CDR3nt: TGTGCCAGTAGCTCACAGGGATTTGTGTATCAGCCCCAGCATTTT
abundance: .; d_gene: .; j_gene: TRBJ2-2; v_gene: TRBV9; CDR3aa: CASSSRTRTGELFF; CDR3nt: TGTGCCAGCAGCTCGCGGACCCGGACCGGGGAGCTGTTTTTT
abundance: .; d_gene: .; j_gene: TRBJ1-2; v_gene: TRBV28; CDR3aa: CAHAEALLSGYTF; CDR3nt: TGTGCCCACGCCGAGGCGCTCCTCTCTGGCTACACCTTC
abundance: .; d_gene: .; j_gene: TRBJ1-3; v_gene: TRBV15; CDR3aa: CATSGSSSGNTIYF; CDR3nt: TGTGCCACCAGCGGGAGCTCTTCTGGAAACACCATATATTTT
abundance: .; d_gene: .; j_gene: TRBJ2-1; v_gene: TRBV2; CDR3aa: CASSERWTEQFF; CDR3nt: TGTGCCAGCAGTGAAAGGTGGACAGAGCAGTTCTTC
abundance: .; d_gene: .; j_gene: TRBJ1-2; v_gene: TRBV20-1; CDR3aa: CSASTYGVNYGYTF; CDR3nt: TGCAGTGCCAGTACCTACGGGGTCAACTATGGCTACACCTTC
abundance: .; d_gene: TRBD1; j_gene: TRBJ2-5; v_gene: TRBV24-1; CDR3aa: CATSDSLTGDTGQETQYF; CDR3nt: TGTGCCACCAGTGACTCCCTAACAGGGGACACCGGCCAAGAGACCCAGTACTTC
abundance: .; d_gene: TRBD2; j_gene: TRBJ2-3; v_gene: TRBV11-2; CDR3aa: CASSLAVFTDTQYF; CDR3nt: TGTGCCAGCAGTCTAGCGGTCTTCACAGATACGCAGTATTTT
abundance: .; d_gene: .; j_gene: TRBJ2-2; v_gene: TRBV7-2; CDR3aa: CASSLEWGNTGELFF; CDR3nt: TGTGCCAGCAGCTTGGAGTGGGGGAACACCGGGGAGCTGTTTTTT
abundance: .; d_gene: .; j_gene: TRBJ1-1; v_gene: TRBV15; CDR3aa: CATKLDEGVMNTEAFF; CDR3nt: TGTGCCACTAAGCTAGACGAAGGGGTGATGAACACTGAAGCTTTCTTT
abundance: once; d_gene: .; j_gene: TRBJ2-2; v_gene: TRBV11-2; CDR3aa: CASREGRITGELFF; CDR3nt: TGTGCCAGCAGGGAGGGGCGAATCACCGGGGAGCTGTTTTTT